The 18 T cell receptor beta chains given below trace back to one sample, sequenced in a study of blood T cells in healthy people across ages. Combining a sample-barcoded 5' primer with a J-beta primer mix, a second PCR ran for about 6 to 12 cycles. TCRdb redid the calling of the 5' RACE reads with MiXCR, one entry per CDR3 protein. The table shows about 670,000 distinct CDR3 sequences, with approximately 40% occurring only once. The sequencing input was blood. These receptors all stem from an elderly man in good health.

This clonotype showed up just a few times. J is TRBJ2-6 and V is TRBV7-8; D may be TRBD1 (6 bases). Germline CDR1 and CDR2: SGHVS and FQNEAQ. CDR3 length: 16 residues. The V end lost 1 base, the J end lost 3 bases, and 10 bases lay between the germline ends. CDR3 loop: CASSLETGFGANVLTF. The CDR3 nucleotides read TGTGCCAGCAGCTTAGAAACAGGGTTTGGGGCCAACGTCCTGACTTTC.

There are a few counts of this clonotype. The chain combines TRBV10-3 with TRBJ2-1; no reliable D call. Deletions cut 5 bases from V and 5 bases from J, with 10 bases between. Per the germline V gene, CDR1 is ENHRY and CDR2 is SYGVKD. The CDR3 is 13 amino acids. CDR3 coding DNA: TGTGCCATCAGTTATACAGACAACAATGAGCAGTTCTTC. This translates into CAISYTDNNEQFF.

This clonotype was seen repeatedly, ten times or more. J is TRBJ2-5 and V is TRBV20-1, with TRBD2 matching over 13 bases. The V gene end was trimmed by 5 bases and the J gene end by 11 bases; junction bases not matched to a gene: 14. Germline V gene lookup returns CDR1 DFQATT and CDR2 SNEGSKA (reference sequence). The CDR3 extends over 15 amino acids. CDR3: CSASSRLAGGNEQYF. The CDR3 region has the DNA TGCAGTGCTTCAAGTAGACTAGCGGGAGGCAATGAGCAGTACTTC.

This clonotype appeared many times. The chain carries TRBV3-1 and TRBJ1-2; 10 bases map to TRBD1. The germline V gene has CDR1 LGHDT and CDR2 YNNKEL (reference sequence). After removal of 3 bases from V and 5 bases from J, the junction contained 3 bases not matched to a gene. CDR3 size: 14 residues. CDR3 region: CASSQDRGMYGYTF. The CDR3 bases are TGTGCCAGCAGCCAGGACAGGGGGATGTATGGCTACACCTTC.

V usage is TRBV11-2 and J usage is TRBJ1-6; D remains ambiguous. V lost 2 bases and J 7 bases, leaving 6 bases between the germline ends. The germline gives CDR1 SGHAT, CDR2 FQNNGV. This CDR3 is 13 amino acids long. This CDR3 is CASSLRQNSPLHF. CDR3 DNA sequence: TGTGCCAGCAGCTTAAGGCAGAATTCACCCCTCCACTTT.

This clonotype was counted between two and nine times. The chain joins TRBV9 to TRBJ2-7; TRBD2 matches at 7 bases. CDR3 length equals 14 residues. Germline V CDR1 and CDR2: SGDLS, YYNGEE. J gave up 2 bases and V 1 base, and 3 bases lay outside the gene matches. The CDR3 DNA reads TGTGCCAGCAGCGTACTAGCGGAGCCCTACGAGCAGTACTTC. It yields the protein CASSVLAEPYEQYF.

Details on this clonotype: It may be a read error: a sequence one base away is much more abundant. The CDR3 reads CSAEGGWTDTQYF. The CDR3 nucleotides are TGCAGCGCTGAAGGGGGCTGGACAGATACGCAGTATTTT. The V call is TRBV29-1, the J call TRBJ2-3, with 7 bases fitting TRBD1. CDR1 and CDR2 from the germline V gene are SQVTM and ANQGSEA. The CDR3 spans 13 residues.

The rearrangement uses TRBV15 and TRBJ2-1; TRBD2 agrees at 7 bases. The J segment lost 9 bases and the V segment lost 1 base, leaving 12 bases of the junction unmatched. Germline assignment: CDR1 LNHNV and CDR2 YYDKDF (reference sequence). The CDR3 spans 16 residues. CDR3 sequence (DNA): TGTGCCACCAGCAGAGGCCCGGCGGGAGAAGGGAGTGAGCAGTTCTTC. Protein sequence: CATSRGPAGEGSEQFF.

This clonotype was seen a single time. V and J are TRBV20-1 and TRBJ2-1, with 10 bases matching TRBD2. This CDR3 comprises 15 residues. The trim removed 5 bases at V and 1 base at J, leaving 5 bases unmatched. CDR1 DFQATT and CDR2 SNEGSKA come from the germline V gene (reference sequence). Here the CDR3 DNA reads TGCAGTGCTGCGAAGCGGGAGGGATCCTACAATGAGCAGTTCTTC. It is translated as CSAAKREGSYNEQFF.

J is TRBJ2-7 and V is TRBV5-5; 8 bases line up with TRBD2. J gave up 6 bases and V 5 bases, and 10 bases lay outside the gene matches. The germline V gene encodes CDR1 SGHKS and CDR2 YYEKEE (reference sequence). The CDR3 has 14 residues. Written as DNA, the CDR3 is TGTGCCAGCAGTTCCGGGACTAGTGTGTCCGAGCAGTACTTC. It specifies CASSSGTSVSEQYF.

This chain uses TRBV30 with TRBJ2-7, with 9 bases identical to TRBD1. With 4 bases clipped from V and 1 base from J, the junction kept 8 bases outside the gene matches. The germline gives CDR1 GTSNPN, CDR2 SVGIG (reference sequence). The CDR3 consists of 15 residues. The CDR3 DNA reads TGTGCCTGGAACCGCGGGACAGGGACATCCTACGAGCAGTACTTC. Its translation: CAWNRGTGTSYEQYF.

J is TRBJ2-3 and V is TRBV5-5, with D possibly being TRBD1 (5 bases). V lost 0 bases and J lost 2, with 13 bases in between. The CDR3 extends over 16 amino acids. Germline CDR1 is SGHKS and CDR2 is YYEKEE (reference sequence). Here the CDR3 reads CASSLVLRQNTDTQYF. The CDR3 region has the DNA TGTGCCAGCAGCTTGGTACTCCGACAGAACACAGATACGCAGTATTTT. The variable domain in full, completed from reference TRBV5-5 and TRBJ2-3, reads DAGVTQSPTHLIKTRGQQVTLRCSPISGHKSVSWYQQVLGQGPQFIFQYYEKEERGRGNFPDRFSARQFPNYSSELNVNALLLGDSALYLCASSLVLRQNTDTQYFGPGTRLTVL.

The chain joins TRBV7-8 to TRBJ2-1; 9 nucleotides agree with TRBD2. The ends lost 1 base at V and 8 bases at J; junction bases unmatched: 9. The CDR3 sequence is 16 residues long. Germline loops: CDR1 SGHVS, CDR2 FQNEAQ. The CDR3 region has the DNA TGTGCCAGCAGCTTAGGTGCGGCTAGCGGGGCTTATGAGCAGTTCTTC. It yields the protein CASSLGAASGAYEQFF.

This clonotype has a handful of counts. The CDR3 DNA sequence: TGTGCCAGCAGCGGACTCGGGGGGAGGGAGACCCAGTACTTC. It translates to CASSGLGGRETQYF. The chain links TRBV7-6 to TRBJ2-5, with 7 bases aligning to TRBD2. The ends lost 5 bases at V and 5 bases at J; junction bases unmatched: 8. Looked up from germline, CDR1 is SGHVS and CDR2 is FNYEAQ. CDR3 length equals 14 residues. The complete variable domain, with remaining parts taken from reference TRBV7-6 and TRBJ2-5, reads GAGVSQSPRYKVTKRGQDVALRCDPISGHVSLYWYRQALGQGPEFLTYFNYEAQQDKSGLPNDRFSAERPEGSISTLTIQRTEQRDSAMYRCASSGLGGRETQYFGPGTRLLVL.

This clonotype was observed a few times. The rearrangement joins TRBV7-3 to TRBJ2-1; 12 bases line up with TRBD2. Germline CDR1 reads SGHTA; CDR2 reads FQGTGA. V was clipped by 1 base and J by 1 base; unmatched bases: 14. The length of the CDR3 is 21 residues. CDR3 in amino acids: CASSLKAVSLAGGHSYNEQFF. CDR3 nucleotides: TGTGCCAGCAGCTTAAAAGCCGTATCCCTAGCGGGAGGGCATTCCTACAATGAGCAGTTCTTC.

This clonotype occurred a few times. The chain employs TRBV3-1 and TRBJ1-1; 8 bases match TRBD1. This CDR3 contains 14 residues. CDR1 and CDR2 from the germline V gene are LGHDT and YNNKEL (reference sequence). After removal of 10 bases from V and 2 bases from J, the junction contained 9 bases not matched to a gene. The CDR3 sequence: CATRGDRLNTEAFF. CDR3 nucleotides: TGTGCCACGCGAGGGGACAGGTTAAACACTGAAGCTTTCTTT.

This chain links TRBV7-2 with TRBJ2-7, with no clear D. Per the germline V gene, CDR1 is SGHTA and CDR2 is FQGNSA. The length of the CDR3 is 13 residues. V was pared by 3 bases and J by 3 bases, with 9 bases between. CDR3 sequence reads: CASSFDKLYEQYF. CDR3 DNA: TGTGCCAGCAGCTTTGACAAACTCTACGAGCAGTACTTC.

The genes are TRBV2 and TRBJ1-5; TRBD1 matches at 7 bases. The germline gives CDR1 SNHLY, CDR2 FYNNEI. This CDR3 region has 16 residues. Unmatched junction bases numbered 7, after V lost 1 base and J lost 4 bases. CDR3 DNA sequence: TGTGCCAGCAGTGAAGTGGGGACAGCCGCTAATCAGCCCCAGCATTTT. It codes for CASSEVGTAANQPQHF. The full variable domain, in which reference TRBV2 and TRBJ1-5 provide the parts outside the CDR3, is EPEVTQTPSHQVTQMGQEVILRCVPISNHLYFYWYRQILGQKVEFLVSFYNNEISEKSEIFDDQFSVERPDGSNFTLKIRSTKLEDSAMYFCASSEVGTAANQPQHFGDGTRLSIL.